This entry lists 26 T cell receptor beta chains sequenced from one sample in a study of blood T cell repertoires in COVID-19. Only in-frame clones appear in the TCRdb table, and some are missing; sequencing was by immunoSEQ multiplex PCR. The sample holds approximately 3,000 clones, 93% seen once. The sequenced sample consisted of peripheral blood. The receptors originated from a human donor in a cohort sampled during active COVID-19.

The chain carries TRBV12-3 or TRBV12-4 and TRBJ2-7; D not resolved. CDR3 size: 12 residues. Trimming cost V 3 bases and J 3 bases, with 6 bases left between them. The CDR3 here is CASSFNGYEQYF. DNA of the CDR3: TGTGCCAGCAGTTTTAACGGCTACGAGCAGTACTTC.

The chain has TRBV7-9 and TRBJ2-7, with 7 positions matching TRBD1. The V gene end was trimmed by 4 bases and the J gene end by 3 bases; junction bases not matched to a gene: 6. This CDR3 is 14 amino acids long. The germline V gene encodes CDR1 SEHNR and CDR2 FQNEAQ (reference sequence). This CDR3 reads CASSSGQVGYEQYF. CDR3 coding DNA: TGTGCCAGCAGCTCAGGACAGGTGGGCTACGAGCAGTACTTC.

The chain is built from TRBV5-1 and TRBJ2-3; 7 bases fit TRBD1. Losses at the gene ends were 6 bases for V and 6 bases for J; bases not matched to a gene: 10. The CDR3 loop spans 14 amino acids. From germline, CDR1 is SGHRS and CDR2 YFSETQ. The CDR3 nucleotides read TGCGCCAGCACCCGGCGGACAGGCGGCGATACGCAGTATTTT. This translates into CASTRRTGGDTQYF.

This chain connects TRBV5-6 to TRBJ1-4; D ambiguous. Per germline, CDR1 SGHDT and CDR2 YYEEEE. The germline V and J ends were trimmed by 1 base and 8 bases, with 9 bases remaining between them. There are 13 residues in the CDR3. The CDR3 bases are TGTGCCAGCAGCTTGAGCTCACGCGAAAAACTGTTTTTT. Its protein product is CASSLSSREKLFF. Full variable domain (rest looked up from reference TRBV5-6 and TRBJ1-4): DAGVTQSPTHLIKTRGQQVTLRCSPKSGHDTVSWYQQALGQGPQFIFQYYEEEERQRGNFPDRFSGHQFPNYSSELNVNALLLGDSALYLCASSLSSREKLFFGSGTQLSVL.

The chain joins TRBV2 to TRBJ2-1; TRBD1 agrees at 8 bases. Germline CDR1 is SNHLY and CDR2 is FYNNEI. The CDR3 is 13 residues long. J gave up 5 bases and V 11 bases, and 8 bases lay outside the gene matches. The CDR3 region has the DNA TGTGCCCGCGGGACAGGAGCCGACAATGAGCAGTTCTTC. Its translation is CARGTGADNEQFF.

This sequence joins TRBV5-4 and TRBJ2-7; no clear D. The germline CDR1 and CDR2 sequences are SGHNT and YYREEE (reference sequence). The CDR3 covers 13 residues. V was clipped by 0 bases and J by 1 base, with 5 bases between them. The CDR3 DNA reads TGTGCCAGCAGCTTGGGCCAGTCCTACGAGCAGTACTTC. Translating it yields CASSLGQSYEQYF.

This clone was detected only once. The V and J genes are TRBV21-1 and TRBJ2-1; the D call of TRBD2 is as the table states it, not checked on the DNA. TRBV21-1 is a pseudogene segment. The length of the CDR3 is 15 residues. CDR3 in amino acids: CASGRRTSVYNEQFF. The CDR3 nucleotides read TGTGCCAGCGGCCGCCGGACTAGCGTTTACAATGAGCAGTTCTTC.

This rearrangement joins TRBV6-2 or TRBV6-3 to TRBJ2-5; TRBD1 matches 9 bases. V trimming: 4 bases; J trimming: 10 bases; junction bases outside the gene matches: 7. From germline, CDR1 is MNHEY and CDR2 SVGEGT. This CDR3 region has 13 residues. DNA for the CDR3: TGTGCCAGCAGTTTGACAGGGGGACTTTTCCAGTACTTC. This sequence encodes CASSLTGGLFQYF.

This clone was seen a single time. The chain links TRBV18 to TRBJ2-7; 7 positions match TRBD2. The CDR3 sequence is 10 residues long. Per the germline V gene, CDR1 is KGHSH and CDR2 is LQKENI. After removal of 6 bases from V and 7 bases from J, the junction contained 0 bases not matched to a gene. The CDR3 DNA reads TGTGCCAGCTCCGGGAGGGAGCAGTACTTC. It translates to CASSGREQYF.

This rearrangement joins TRBV2 to TRBJ1-6, with D perhaps TRBD1 (6 bases). CDR3 length: 17 amino acids. Germline CDR1 and CDR2: SNHLY and FYNNEI. The V and J ends lost 2 bases and 6 bases respectively, with 17 bases between them. The CDR3 nucleotides are TGTGCCAGCAGTGAAACCGTGGGGACACTACTTAATTCACCCCTCCACTTT. It specifies CASSETVGTLLNSPLHF.

This rearrangement joins TRBV4-1 to TRBJ2-3, with 8 nucleotides matching TRBD2. Per germline, CDR1 MGHRA and CDR2 YSYEKL. The CDR3 has 15 residues. Losses at the gene ends were 1 base for V and 4 bases for J; bases not matched to a gene: 4. Written as DNA, the CDR3 is TGCGCCAGCAGCCAAGCCGGACTAGCCGCAGATACGCAGTATTTT. Its protein is CASSQAGLAADTQYF.

This clone came up once. The gene calls are TRBV4-3 and TRBJ2-5; 12 bases fit TRBD2. Germline lookup yields CDR1 LGHNA and CDR2 YSLEER. The V and J ends lost 1 base and 4 bases, in that order; junction bases with no gene match: 4. The CDR3 loop spans 16 amino acids. The CDR3 DNA sequence: TGCGCCAGCAGCCAAGGACTAGCGGGGGCGAGAGAGACCCAGTACTTC. Amino acid sequence: CASSQGLAGARETQYF.

The chain is built from TRBV7-9 and TRBJ1-1; no clear D gene. This CDR3 is 14 amino acids long. The germline V and J ends were trimmed by 1 base and 3 bases, with 9 bases remaining between them. The germline CDR1 and CDR2 sequences are SEHNR and FQNEAQ (reference sequence). The CDR3 loop is CASSLVSGYTEAFF. The CDR3 nucleotides are TGTGCCAGCAGCTTAGTTTCGGGGTACACTGAAGCTTTCTTT.

As DNA, the CDR3 is TGTGCCAGCAGACTCACCGGGACAGGGAATGAAAAACTGTTTTTT. Its translation: CASRLTGTGNEKLFF. This sequence joins TRBV6-5 and TRBJ1-4, with TRBD1 matching over 9 bases. The CDR3 consists of 15 residues. Germline V gene sequence: CDR1 MNHEY, CDR2 SVGAGI. The J segment lost 5 bases and the V segment lost 6 bases, leaving 7 bases of the junction unmatched.

The J gene is TRBJ1-6, the V gene TRBV27, with 8 bases lining up with TRBD1. CDR3 length equals 15 residues. The trim removed 6 bases at V and 8 bases at J, leaving 9 bases unmatched. Looked up from germline, CDR1 is MNHEY and CDR2 is SMNVEV (reference sequence). This chain's CDR3 is CASRVTGVTDSPLHF. The CDR3 nucleotides are TGTGCCAGCAGGGTGACAGGGGTGACGGATTCACCCCTCCACTTT.

The CDR3 here is CASSPTGLPQETQYF. DNA of the CDR3: TGTGCCAGCAGTCCCACCGGACTACCCCAAGAGACCCAGTACTTC. The chain carries TRBV2 and TRBJ2-5; tentatively, D is TRBD2 (6 bases). The V end was cut by 5 bases, the J end by 1 base, with 14 bases between. Per germline, CDR1 SNHLY and CDR2 FYNNEI. CDR3 length: 15 residues.

The V and J genes are TRBV13 and TRBJ2-2; maybe TRBD1 (6 bases). Germline CDR1 PRHDT, CDR2 FYEKMQ (reference sequence). The CDR3 is made up of 14 amino acids. The V end was cut by 2 bases, the J end by 4 bases, with 8 bases between. The CDR3 region has the DNA TGTGCCAGCAGCTTACAGGGGCCCACCGGGGAGCTGTTTTTT. This gives the protein CASSLQGPTGELFF.

This chain uses TRBV7-2 with TRBJ1-3; D unresolved. Deletions cut 2 bases from V and 9 bases from J, with 8 bases between. This CDR3 has 12 amino acids. CDR1 and CDR2 (germline): SGHTA, FQGNSA. The CDR3 region is CASSLRPGTIYF. The CDR3, as DNA: TGTGCCAGCAGCTTACGTCCGGGCACCATATATTTT.

The chain combines TRBV10-3 with TRBJ2-7; 9 bases agree with TRBD1. With V trimmed by 0 bases and J by 6 bases, 15 bases remained unmatched. The length of the CDR3 is 18 residues. CDR1 is ENHRY and CDR2 is SYGVKD in the germline V gene. The CDR3 nucleotides are TGTGCCATCAGTGAGTCGGGGGAGGTTGGGACAGGGCGCCCCGAGCAGTACTTC. Translation: CAISESGEVGTGRPEQYF.

The rearrangement joins TRBV25-1 to TRBJ2-3; 7 bases are shared with TRBD2. J was trimmed by 2 bases and V by 4 bases; bases with no gene match: 3. Germline V gives CDR1 MGHDK, CDR2 SYGVNS. The CDR3 consists of 14 residues. The chain's CDR3 is CASSAGGHTDTQYF. CDR3 nucleotides: TGTGCCAGCAGTGCGGGGGGTCACACAGATACGCAGTATTTT. Based on the CDR3 plus reference TRBV25-1 and TRBJ2-3, the full variable domain is EADIYQTPRYLVIGTGKKITLECSQTMGHDKMYWYQQDPGMELHLIHYSYGVNSTEKGDLSSESTVSRIRTEHFPLTLESARPSHTSQYLCASSAGGHTDTQYFGPGTRLTVL.

This rearrangement joins TRBV5-1 to TRBJ2-1; no clear D gene. Germline loops: CDR1 SGHRS, CDR2 YFSETQ. The CDR3 has 17 residues. V lost 0 bases, J lost 6 bases, and 19 bases lay in between. This chain's CDR3 is CASSLASFPSVLNEQFF. The CDR3 region has the DNA TGCGCCAGCAGCTTGGCTAGTTTTCCGTCAGTTCTCAATGAGCAGTTCTTC. The entire variable domain, with the rest obtained from reference TRBV5-1 and TRBJ2-1, is as follows: KAGVTQTPRYLIKTRGQQVTLSCSPISGHRSVSWYQQTPGQGLQFLFEYFSETQRNKGNFPGRFSGRQFSNSRSEMNVSTLELGDSALYLCASSLASFPSVLNEQFFGPGTRLTVL.

The chain recombines TRBV25-1 with TRBJ1-1; tentatively, D is TRBD1 (5 bases). The CDR3 length is 13 residues. Trimming took off 6 bases at V and 1 base at J, with 9 bases between the two ends. Per germline, CDR1 MGHDK and CDR2 SYGVNS. CDR3 region: CASRQQENTEAFF. In nucleotides, the CDR3 is TGTGCCAGCAGACAACAGGAGAACACTGAAGCTTTCTTT.

The chain couples TRBV5-1 to TRBJ2-7; D gene uncertain. The CDR3 length is 15 residues. CDR1 and CDR2 from the germline V gene are SGHRS and YFSETQ. The V end lost 0 bases, the J end lost 4 bases, and 14 bases lay between the germline ends. CDR3 in amino acids: CASSLGSSTEYEQYF. CDR3 nucleotide sequence: TGCGCCAGCAGCTTGGGATCCAGTACGGAGTACGAGCAGTACTTC.

The genes are TRBV7-2 and TRBJ2-2; D is perhaps TRBD2 (5 bases). CDR1 is SGHTA, CDR2 FQGNSA, per germline. The CDR3 consists of 17 residues. V was cut by 2 bases and J by 1 base, with 14 bases left in between. The CDR3 region has the DNA TGTGCCAGCAGCTTAAGAGGAGGCCCGGGGAACACCGGGGAGCTGTTTTTT. Its translation is CASSLRGGPGNTGELFF. The full variable domain, rest sourced from reference TRBV7-2 and TRBJ2-2, is GAGVSQSPSNKVTEKGKDVELRCDPISGHTALYWYRQSLGQGLEFLIYFQGNSAPDKSGLPSDRFSAERTGGSVSTLTIQRTQQEDSAVYLCASSLRGGPGNTGELFFGEGSRLTVL.

This clone was seen just once. One junction end disagrees with the germline gene, perhaps due to a read error. V gene TRBV4-3 combines with J gene TRBJ2-7; D is undetermined. Germline CDR1 reads LGHNA; CDR2 reads YSLEER. This CDR3 has 13 residues. CDR3 nucleotides: TGCGCCAGCAGCCAAGATACCGGTTTCCTCCCGTGGTTC. Protein sequence: CASSQDTGFLPWF.

The chain employs TRBV30 and TRBJ2-1; D unresolved. The CDR3 is made up of 13 amino acids. Germline V lookup: CDR1 GTSNPN, CDR2 SVGIG (reference sequence). Deletions cut 2 bases from V and 3 bases from J, with 8 bases between. CDR3 region: CAWSMEYYNEQFF. In nucleotides, the CDR3 is TGTGCCTGGAGTATGGAGTACTACAATGAGCAGTTCTTC.